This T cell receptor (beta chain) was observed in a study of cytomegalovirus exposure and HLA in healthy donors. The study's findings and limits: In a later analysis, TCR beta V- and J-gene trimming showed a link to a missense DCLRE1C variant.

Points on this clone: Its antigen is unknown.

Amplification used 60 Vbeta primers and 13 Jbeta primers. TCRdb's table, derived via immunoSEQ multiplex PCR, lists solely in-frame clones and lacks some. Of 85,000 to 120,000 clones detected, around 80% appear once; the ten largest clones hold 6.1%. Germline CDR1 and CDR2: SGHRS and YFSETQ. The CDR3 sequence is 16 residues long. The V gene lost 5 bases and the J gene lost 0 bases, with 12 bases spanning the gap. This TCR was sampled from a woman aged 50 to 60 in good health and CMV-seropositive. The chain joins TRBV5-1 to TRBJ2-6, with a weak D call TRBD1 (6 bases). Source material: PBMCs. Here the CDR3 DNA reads TGCGCCAGCAGTTCCGGGACACCCTCTGGGGCCAACGTCCTGACTTTC. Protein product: CASSSGTPSGANVLTF.